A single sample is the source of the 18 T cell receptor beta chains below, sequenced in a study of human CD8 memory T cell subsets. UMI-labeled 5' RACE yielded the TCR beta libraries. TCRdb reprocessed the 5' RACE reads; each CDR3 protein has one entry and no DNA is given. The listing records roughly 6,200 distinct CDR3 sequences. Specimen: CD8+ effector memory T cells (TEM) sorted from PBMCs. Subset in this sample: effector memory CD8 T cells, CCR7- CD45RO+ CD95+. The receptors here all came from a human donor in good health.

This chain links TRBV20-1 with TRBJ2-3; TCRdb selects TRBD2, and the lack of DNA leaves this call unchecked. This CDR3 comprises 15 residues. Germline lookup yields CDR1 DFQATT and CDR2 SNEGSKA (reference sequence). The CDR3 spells CSARDSGALGDTQYF.

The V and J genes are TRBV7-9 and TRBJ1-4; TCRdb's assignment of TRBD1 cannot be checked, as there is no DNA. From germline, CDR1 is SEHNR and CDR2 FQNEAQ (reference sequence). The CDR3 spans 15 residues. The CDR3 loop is CASSTGHSTNEKLFF.

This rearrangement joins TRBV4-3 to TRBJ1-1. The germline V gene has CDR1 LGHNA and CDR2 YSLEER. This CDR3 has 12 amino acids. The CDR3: CASSNMNTEAFF.

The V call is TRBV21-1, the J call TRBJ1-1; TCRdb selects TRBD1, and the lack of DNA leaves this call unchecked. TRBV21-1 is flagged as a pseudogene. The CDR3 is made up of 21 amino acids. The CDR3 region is CASSNIGTVGASLSLNTEAFF.

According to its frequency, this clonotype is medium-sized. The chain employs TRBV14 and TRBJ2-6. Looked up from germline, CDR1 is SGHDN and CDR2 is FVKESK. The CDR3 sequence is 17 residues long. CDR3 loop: CASSQDIGVAGANVLTF.

This CDR3 is CASEDRGSYEQYF. V gene TRBV10-2 combines with J gene TRBJ2-7. The CDR3 is made up of 13 amino acids. Germline loops: CDR1 WSHSY, CDR2 SAAADI.

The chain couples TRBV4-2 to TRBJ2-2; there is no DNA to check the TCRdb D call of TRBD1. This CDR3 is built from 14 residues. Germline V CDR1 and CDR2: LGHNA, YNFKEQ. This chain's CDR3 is CASSQGVKTGELFF.

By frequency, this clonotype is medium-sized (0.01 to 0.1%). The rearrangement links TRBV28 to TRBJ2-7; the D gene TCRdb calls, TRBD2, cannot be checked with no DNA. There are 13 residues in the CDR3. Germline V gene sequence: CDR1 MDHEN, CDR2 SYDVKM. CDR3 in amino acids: CASSFSGLYEQYF. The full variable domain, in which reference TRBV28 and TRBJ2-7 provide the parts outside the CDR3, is DVKVTQSSRYLVKRTGEKVFLECVQDMDHENMFWYRQDPGLGLRLIYFSYDVKMKEKGDIPEGYSVSREKKERFSLILESASTNQTSMYLCASSFSGLYEQYFGPGTRLTVT.

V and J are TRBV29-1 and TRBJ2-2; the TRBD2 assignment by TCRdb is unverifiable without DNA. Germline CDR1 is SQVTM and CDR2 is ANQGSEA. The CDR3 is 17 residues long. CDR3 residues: CSAKVGLAGVNTGELFF.

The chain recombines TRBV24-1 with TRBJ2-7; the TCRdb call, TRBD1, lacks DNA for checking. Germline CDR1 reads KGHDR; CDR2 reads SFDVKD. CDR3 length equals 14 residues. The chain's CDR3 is CATSDSRGAYEQYF.

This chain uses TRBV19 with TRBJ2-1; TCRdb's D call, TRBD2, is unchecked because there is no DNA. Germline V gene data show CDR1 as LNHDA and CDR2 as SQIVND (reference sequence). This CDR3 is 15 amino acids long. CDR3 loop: CASSIMAGGPNEQFF.

Here the CDR3 reads CASSLTLVLSETQYF. The V and J genes are TRBV7-2 and TRBJ2-5. The CDR3 length is 15 residues. Germline CDR1 is SGHTA and CDR2 is FQGNSA.

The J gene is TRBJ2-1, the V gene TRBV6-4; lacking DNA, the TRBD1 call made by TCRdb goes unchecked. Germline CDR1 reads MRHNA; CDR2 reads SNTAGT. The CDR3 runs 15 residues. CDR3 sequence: CASSAGTEDYNEQFF.

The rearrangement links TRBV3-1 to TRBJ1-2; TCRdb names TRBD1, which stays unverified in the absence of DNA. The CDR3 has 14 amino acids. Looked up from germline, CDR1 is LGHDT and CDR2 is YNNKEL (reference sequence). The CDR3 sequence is CASTLNPRGLGYTF.

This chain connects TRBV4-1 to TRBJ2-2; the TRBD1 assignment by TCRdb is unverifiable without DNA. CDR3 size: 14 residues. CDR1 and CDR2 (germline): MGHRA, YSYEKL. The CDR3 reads CASSLRTGTGELFF.

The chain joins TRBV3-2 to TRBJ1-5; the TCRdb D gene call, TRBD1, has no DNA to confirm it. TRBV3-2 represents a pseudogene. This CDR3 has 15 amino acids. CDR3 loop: CASSQVRPGGQPQHF.

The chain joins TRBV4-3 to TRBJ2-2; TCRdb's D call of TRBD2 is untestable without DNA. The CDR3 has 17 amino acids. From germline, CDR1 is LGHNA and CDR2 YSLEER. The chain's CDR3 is CASSQDRLAGYTGELFF.

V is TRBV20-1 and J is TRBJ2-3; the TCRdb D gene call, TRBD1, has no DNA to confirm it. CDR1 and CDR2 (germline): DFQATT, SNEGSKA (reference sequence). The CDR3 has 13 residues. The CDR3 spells CSAKGQVDHTQYF.